The clone carrying this TCR beta chain was seen many times. The antigen is unknown. The sample contains more than one DNA sequence encoding this CDR3. This table comes from immunoSEQ multiplex PCR, and its TCRdb copy is limited to in-frame clones, with some not included. The sample has around 1.1 million clones, 70% to 80% seen once. This sample stems from a study of shared clonotypes between healthy human individuals. Study-level results: In several donors, about 5% of naive CD4 clonotypes appeared in common.

With 0 bases removed from V and 1 base from J, the gap between germline ends came to 9 bases. The CDR3 extends over 14 amino acids. Germline CDR1 and CDR2: GTSNPN and SVGIG (reference sequence). This rearrangement joins TRBV30 to TRBJ2-5; TRBD2 might be the D (7 bases). The sample was memory CD4+ T cells from PBMCs. Subset in this sample: CD45RA-negative fraction. This sequence originates from a man younger than 30 in good health. Some clones in this sample may be carry-over from other donors' samples. The CDR3 nucleotides read TGTGCCTGGAGTGTAGGGGGGGCCCAAGAGACCCAGTACTTC. Amino acids: CAWSVGGAQETQYF.